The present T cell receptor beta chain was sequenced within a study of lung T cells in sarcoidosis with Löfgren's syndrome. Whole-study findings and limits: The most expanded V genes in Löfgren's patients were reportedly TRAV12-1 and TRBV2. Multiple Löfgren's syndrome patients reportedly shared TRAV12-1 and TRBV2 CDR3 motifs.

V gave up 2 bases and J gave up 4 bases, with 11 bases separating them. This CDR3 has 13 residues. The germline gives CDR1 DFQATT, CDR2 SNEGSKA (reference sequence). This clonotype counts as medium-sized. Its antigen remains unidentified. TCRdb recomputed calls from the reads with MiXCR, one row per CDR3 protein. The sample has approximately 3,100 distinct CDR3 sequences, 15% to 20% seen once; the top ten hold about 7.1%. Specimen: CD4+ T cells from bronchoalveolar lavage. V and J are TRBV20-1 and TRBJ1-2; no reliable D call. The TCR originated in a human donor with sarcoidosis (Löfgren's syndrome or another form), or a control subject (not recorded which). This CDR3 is CSARPPPPYGYTF. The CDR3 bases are TGCAGTGCTAGACCGCCACCGCCCTATGGCTACACCTTC.